Below are 29 T cell receptor beta chains sequenced from a single sample in a study of T cells in women clearing cervical HPV infection. Sequencing used immunoSEQ multiplex PCR; TCRdb keeps in-frame clones, though not all of them. Across tens of thousands of clones, the top ten clones capture 1.4% of the sample. Material for sequencing was blood buffy coat. The receptors originated from a woman aged 18 to 75 with a cervical HPV16 infection that either progressed to CIN3+ or cleared (not recorded which).

As for this clone: The CDR3 extends 3 residues past the end of the read, so its final part is completed from the germline J gene. This chain joins TRBV19 and TRBJ2-6; 12 positions agree with TRBD2. Germline trimming cut 1 base from V and 2 bases from J; bases unmatched to any gene: 0. Germline CDR1 reads LNHDA; CDR2 reads SQIVND (reference sequence). CDR3 length: 17 residues. CDR3 protein: CASSIASGGAGANVLTF. The covered CDR3 bases are TGTGCCAGTAGTATAGCTAGCGGGGGGGCTGGGGCCAACGTC.

With regard to this clone: Sequencing ends 3 residues short of the CDR3 end; the germline J gene provides the rest. V and J are TRBV5-1 and TRBJ1-2, with D perhaps matching TRBD1 (6 bases). The ends were cut back, 4 bases at V and 3 bases at J, with 13 bases in the middle. This CDR3 spans 14 amino acids. Germline CDR1 SGHRS, CDR2 YFSETQ. The DNA read from the CDR3 is TGCGCCAGCAGCACGGCAGGGGTCGACTATGGC. It translates to CASSTAGVDYG. The CDR3 as a whole reads CASSTAGVDYGYTF. The full variable domain, with the rest looked up from reference TRBV5-1 and TRBJ1-2, is KAGVTQTPRYLIKTRGQQVTLSCSPISGHRSVSWYQQTPGQGLQFLFEYFSETQRNKGNFPGRFSGRQFSNSRSEMNVSTLELGDSALYLCASSTAGVDYGYTFGSGTRLTVV.

With regard to this clone: The sequenced fragment ends 3 residues before the CDR3 boundary, so the rest is inferred from the germline J gene. The gene calls are TRBV19 and TRBJ1-1, with 7 bases lining up with TRBD1. Trimming cost V 3 bases and J 7 bases; bases outside gene matches: 8. The CDR3 is made up of 14 amino acids. From germline, CDR1 is LNHDA and CDR2 SQIVND (reference sequence). CDR3 in amino acids: CASSIPKAGGEAFF. The DNA read from the CDR3 is TGTGCCAGTAGTATTCCAAAAGCAGGGGGTGAA.

As to this clone: The sequenced fragment ends 3 residues before the CDR3 boundary, so the rest is inferred from the germline J gene. This rearrangement joins TRBV6-2 or TRBV6-3 to TRBJ1-1; weak D call: TRBD1 (6 bases). Trimming shortened V by 5 bases and J by 4 bases, and 14 bases separated the two germline ends. CDR1 and CDR2 (germline): MNHEY, SVGEGT. This CDR3 has 14 amino acids. The chain's CDR3 is CASSPEGGRTEAFF. The sequenced part of the CDR3 DNA is TGTGCCAGCAGTCCGGAGGGGGGGCGCACTGAA.

In regard to this clone: From the germline J gene comes the end of the CDR3, since the read stops 3 residues before it. This chain uses TRBV19 with TRBJ2-5; TRBD1 matches 9 bases. CDR3 length: 13 residues. Germline V CDR1 and CDR2: LNHDA, SQIVND (reference sequence). V was clipped by 8 bases and J by 2 bases; unmatched bases: 3. CDR3 sequence: CASGTGRQETQYF. The covered CDR3 bases are TGTGCCAGTGGGACAGGGAGGCAAGAGACC.

Worth noting for this clone: With the read ending 3 residues before the CDR3 end, the germline J gene is used to fill in that end. The chain couples TRBV7-9 to TRBJ1-5, with D possibly being TRBD1 (5 bases). Per germline, CDR1 SEHNR and CDR2 FQNEAQ (reference sequence). Trimming took off 6 bases at V and 6 bases at J, with 9 bases between the two ends. The length of the CDR3 is 12 residues. CDR3 residues: CASSFQGQPQHF. The DNA read from the CDR3 is TGTGCCAGCAGTTTTCAGGGTCAGCCC.

Regarding this clone: The read is 3 residues too short to cover the CDR3 end, so that end is filled in from the germline J gene. The rearrangement uses TRBV20-1 and TRBJ2-5; perhaps TRBD2 as D (5 bases). CDR1 and CDR2 (germline): DFQATT, SNEGSKA (reference sequence). The CDR3 loop spans 13 amino acids. V was pared by 3 bases and J by 5 bases, with 13 bases between. CDR3 sequence reads: CSASYLAGETQYF. The part of the CDR3 DNA that was read is TGCAGTGCTAGCTATCTAGCTGGGGAGACC.

As concerns this clone: The read falls 3 residues short of the CDR3 end, and the missing part is taken from the germline J gene. The gene calls are TRBV10-2 and TRBJ1-3; D call uncertain. The CDR3 consists of 15 residues. Between the trimmed V and J ends, which lost 5 bases and 0 bases, there was a span of 11 bases. Germline values: CDR1 WSHSY, CDR2 SAAADI. CDR3 DNA (partial): TGCGCCAGCAGTTACCAGGCAAACTCTGGAAACACC. This sequence encodes CASSYQANSGNT. From start to end, the CDR3 is CASSYQANSGNTIYF.

CDR3 sequence: CASSRQGLYSNQPQHF. The sequenced CDR3 bases are TGTGCCAGCTCACGGCAGGGGCTATATAGCAATCAGCCC. The V gene is TRBV18, the J gene TRBJ1-5; a weak D match, TRBD1 (6 bases). The read is 3 residues too short to cover the CDR3 end, so that end is filled in from the germline J gene. The CDR3 is made up of 16 amino acids. V was clipped by 4 bases and J by 0 bases, with 13 bases between them. Germline CDR1 reads KGHSH; CDR2 reads LQKENI. Drawing the rest from reference TRBV18 and TRBJ1-5, the complete variable domain is NAGVMQNPRHLVRRRGQEARLRCSPMKGHSHVYWYRQLPEEGLKFMVYLQKENIIDESGMPKERFSAEFPKEGPSILRIQQVVRGDSAAYFCASSRQGLYSNQPQHFGDGTRLSIL.

Comments on this clone: The CDR3 extends 3 residues past the end of the read, so its final part is completed from the germline J gene. The genes are TRBV10-1 and TRBJ2-7; the D gene is possibly TRBD1 (6 bases). V was shortened by 0 bases and J by 3 bases, with 12 bases between the two germline ends. There are 15 residues in the CDR3. Germline V gene lookup returns CDR1 WNHNN and CDR2 SYGVQD (reference sequence). CDR3 in amino acids: CASSESQGVLYEQYF. The sequenced part of the CDR3 DNA is TGCGCCAGCAGTGAGTCACAGGGTGTCCTCTACGAG.

Points on this clone: The read comes to an end 3 residues before the CDR3 does, leaving the germline J gene to fill in the end. The rearrangement uses TRBV2 and TRBJ2-3; 8 nucleotides align to TRBD1. The CDR3 is 12 residues long. J was trimmed by 6 bases and V by 6 bases; bases with no gene match: 2. Germline CDR1 SNHLY, CDR2 FYNNEI. Incomplete CDR3 DNA: TGTGCCAGCAGGACAGGGGCCGATACG. Encoded protein: CASRTGADT. The CDR3 in full is CASRTGADTQYF. Full variable domain (rest looked up from reference TRBV2 and TRBJ2-3): EPEVTQTPSHQVTQMGQEVILRCVPISNHLYFYWYRQILGQKVEFLVSFYNNEISEKSEIFDDQFSVERPDGSNFTLKIRSTKLEDSAMYFCASRTGADTQYFGPGTRLTVL.

Concerning this clone itself: Read data end 3 residues before the CDR3 end; the end is taken from the germline J gene. The V call is TRBV20-1, the J call TRBJ1-6, with a possible D match to TRBD1 (5 bases). This CDR3 has 15 amino acids. Germline assignment: CDR1 DFQATT and CDR2 SNEGSKA (reference sequence). The germline V and J ends were trimmed by 6 bases and 7 bases, with 19 bases remaining between them. CDR3 loop: CSAGQGGSRNSPLHF. The covered CDR3 bases are TGCAGTGCCGGGCAGGGAGGATCGAGAAATTCACCC.

As to this clone: Coverage ceases 3 residues before the CDR3 finishes, and the germline J gene fills in the end. The chain couples TRBV7-2 to TRBJ2-1; a possible D gene is TRBD2 (5 bases). With 0 bases removed from V and 7 bases from J, the gap between germline ends came to 10 bases. The CDR3 has 14 residues. Germline CDR1 reads SGHTA; CDR2 reads FQGNSA. The CDR3 protein is CASSLAPGGNEQFF. The DNA read from the CDR3 is TGTGCCAGCAGCTTAGCGCCGGGCGGGAATGAG.

Of note for this clone: The read comes to an end 3 residues before the CDR3 does, leaving the germline J gene to fill in the end. The chain is built from TRBV5-1 and TRBJ1-4; TRBD1 is a possible D gene (5 bases). In germline, CDR1 is SGHRS, CDR2 YFSETQ. The CDR3 has 14 residues. The CDR3 protein is CASSLRVGANVLFF. The CDR3 bases that were read are TGCGCCAGCAGCTTGCGGGTTGGGGCCAACGTA.

As to this clone: The sequence runs out 3 residues before the end of the CDR3; the remainder is reconstructed from the germline J gene. The genes are TRBV11-2 and TRBJ2-3; no definite D call. V shed 2 bases and J shed 0 bases, with 9 bases lying between them. The CDR3 totals 15 residues. CDR1 is SGHAT, CDR2 FQNNGV, per germline. The sequenced part of the CDR3 DNA is TGTGCCAGCAGCTTACTTACTATTAGCACAGATACG. It encodes CASSLLTISTDT. The whole CDR3 reads CASSLLTISTDTQYF.

Comments on this clone: The CDR3 end lies 3 residues beyond the end of the read and is filled in from the germline J gene. The chain links TRBV5-6 to TRBJ2-7; D gene ambiguous. The length of the CDR3 is 15 residues. Deletions cut 1 base from V and 1 base from J, with 12 bases between. Per the germline V gene, CDR1 is SGHDT and CDR2 is YYEEEE. The CDR3 bases that were read are TGTGCCAGCAGCTTGTATTCCGGGTTGTCCTACGAG. Translating gives CASSLYSGLSYE. The full CDR3 is CASSLYSGLSYEQYF.

Remarks on this clone: Sequencing ends 3 residues short of the CDR3 end; the germline J gene provides the rest. V gene TRBV7-2 combines with J gene TRBJ1-4; tentative D call: TRBD1 (5 bases). Germline V gene sequence: CDR1 SGHTA, CDR2 FQGNSA. V was cut by 0 bases and J by 6 bases, with 8 bases left in between. This CDR3 region has 14 residues. The CDR3 bases that were read are TGTGCCAGCAGCTTAGCATGGGGGGATGAAAAA. This translates into CASSLAWGDEK. In full, the CDR3 reads CASSLAWGDEKLFF.

Concerning this clone: The CDR3 end lies 3 residues beyond the end of the read and is filled in from the germline J gene. The V and J genes are TRBV5-4 and TRBJ2-7; D gene unclear. The V and J ends lost 0 bases and 2 bases respectively, with 12 bases between them. The CDR3 covers 15 residues. Germline values: CDR1 SGHNT, CDR2 YYREEE (reference sequence). The CDR3 loop reads CASSLDKVFTYEQYF. The CDR3 bases that were read are TGTGCCAGCAGCTTGGATAAGGTCTTTACCTACGAG.

As regards this clone: The sequence runs out 3 residues before the end of the CDR3; the remainder is reconstructed from the germline J gene. The rearrangement links TRBV11-2 to TRBJ1-1; D gene uncertain. Trimming shortened V by 3 bases and J by 0 bases, and 5 bases separated the two germline ends. Germline assignment: CDR1 SGHAT and CDR2 FQNNGV. CDR3 length: 13 amino acids. This chain's CDR3 is CASSFQMNTEAFF. The sequenced CDR3 bases are TGTGCCAGCAGCTTCCAAATGAACACTGAA.

Details on this clone: The read comes to an end 3 residues before the CDR3 does, leaving the germline J gene to fill in the end. The chain joins TRBV2 to TRBJ2-1; D remains ambiguous. CDR1 and CDR2 (germline): SNHLY, FYNNEI. The length of the CDR3 is 13 residues. V was pared by 2 bases and J by 4 bases, with 6 bases between. CDR3 sequence: CASSEQIYNEQFF. The sequenced part of the CDR3 DNA is TGTGCCAGCAGTGAACAGATTTACAATGAG. Drawing the rest from reference TRBV2 and TRBJ2-1, the complete variable domain is EPEVTQTPSHQVTQMGQEVILRCVPISNHLYFYWYRQILGQKVEFLVSFYNNEISEKSEIFDDQFSVERPDGSNFTLKIRSTKLEDSAMYFCASSEQIYNEQFFGPGTRLTVL.

About this clone itself: The CDR3 end is not reached by the read, which stops 3 residues before it; the germline J gene fills it in. The gene calls are TRBV2 and TRBJ1-2; tentative D call: TRBD1 (6 bases). Trimming took 2 bases from V and 4 from J, leaving 11 bases between them. Germline loops: CDR1 SNHLY, CDR2 FYNNEI. The CDR3 consists of 14 residues. The sequenced CDR3 bases are TGTGCCAGCAGTGAATCAAAGGGGGTCTATGGC. It is translated as CASSESKGVYG. The whole CDR3 sequence is CASSESKGVYGYTF.

As to this clone: Read coverage stops 3 residues before the CDR3 terminus; the germline J gene supplies the remainder. The J gene is TRBJ1-5, the V gene TRBV19, with TRBD1 identical over 11 bases. Losses at the gene ends were 10 bases for V and 4 bases for J; bases not matched to a gene: 6. This CDR3 is built from 14 residues. The germline gives CDR1 LNHDA, CDR2 SQIVND (reference sequence). CDR3 in amino acids: CATKDRGLNQPQHF. CDR3 DNA (partial): TGTGCCACCAAGGACAGGGGGCTTAATCAGCCC. Combining the CDR3 with reference TRBV19 and TRBJ1-5 gives the whole variable domain DGGITQSPKYLFRKEGQNVTLSCEQNLNHDAMYWYRQDPGQGLRLIYYSQIVNDFQKGDIAEGYSVSREKKESFPLTVTSAQKNPTAFYLCATKDRGLNQPQHFGDGTRLSIL.

Details on this clone: From the germline J gene comes the end of the CDR3, since the read stops 3 residues before it. The chain combines TRBV6-2 or TRBV6-3 with TRBJ1-2; D possibly corresponds to TRBD1 (6 bases). Germline V gives CDR1 MNHEY, CDR2 SVGEGT. CDR3 length equals 12 residues. The CDR3 DNA, read in part, is TGTGCCAGCAGTTCACAGGGAAACGGC. It encodes CASSSQGNG. In full, the CDR3 reads CASSSQGNGYTF.

Points on this clone: The read is 3 residues too short to cover the CDR3 end, so that end is filled in from the germline J gene. V is TRBV13 and J is TRBJ2-7, with 7 bases lining up with TRBD1. The CDR3 covers 15 residues. CDR1 is PRHDT, CDR2 FYEKMQ, per germline (reference sequence). Germline trimming cut 5 bases from V and 2 bases from J; bases unmatched to any gene: 9. This CDR3 reads CASSDHRGETYEQYF. The DNA read from the CDR3 is TGTGCCAGCAGCGACCACAGGGGCGAGACCTACGAG.

Concerning this clone itself: The read ends 3 residues shy of where the CDR3 ends; the end is completed using the germline J gene. The chain has TRBV18 and TRBJ1-6, with TRBD1 as a possible D gene (5 bases). V gave up 3 bases and J gave up 6 bases, with 15 bases separating them. This CDR3 has 16 residues. Germline assignment: CDR1 KGHSH and CDR2 LQKENI. The CDR3 reads CASSPLRRGVNSPLHF. The part of the CDR3 DNA that was read is TGTGCCAGCTCACCCCTCCGGAGGGGAGTTAATTCACCC.

CDR3 residues: CASSSDRGNEKLFF. The sequenced part of the CDR3 DNA is TGTGCCAGCAGTTCGGACAGGGGAAATGAAAAA. This chain uses TRBV12-3 or TRBV12-4 with TRBJ1-4, with 9 bases aligning to TRBD1. Sequencing ends 3 residues short of the CDR3 end; the germline J gene provides the rest. The CDR3 consists of 14 residues. V lost 4 bases and J lost 5; bases outside the gene matches: 2.

Concerning this clone: The CDR3 is cut off 3 residues early in the read; its end comes from the germline J gene. The chain carries TRBV10-2 and TRBJ2-1; 9 nucleotides align to TRBD2. With 6 bases clipped from V and 4 bases from J, the junction kept 4 bases outside the gene matches. The germline CDR1 and CDR2 sequences are WSHSY and SAAADI. The CDR3 extends over 14 amino acids. CDR3 residues: CASRETSGYNEQFF. CDR3 bases read: TGCGCCAGCAGGGAGACTAGCGGTTACAATGAG.

As regards this clone: Sequencing ends 3 residues short of the CDR3 end; the germline J gene provides the rest. The gene calls are TRBV5-1 and TRBJ2-2, with a possible D match to TRBD2 (6 bases). This CDR3 is 14 amino acids long. The germline gives CDR1 SGHRS, CDR2 YFSETQ. CDR3 in amino acids: CASSLPGGDSPLFF. CDR3 bases read: TGCGCCAGCAGCTTGCCCGGGGGAGATTCACCG.

With respect to this clone: The sequenced fragment ends 3 residues before the CDR3 boundary, so the rest is inferred from the germline J gene. The V call is TRBV7-3, the J call TRBJ2-2; weak D call: TRBD2 (6 bases). V was pared by 1 base and J by 6 bases, with 12 bases between. Germline V gene data show CDR1 as SGHTA and CDR2 as FQGTGA. CDR3 length equals 15 residues. Incomplete CDR3 DNA: TGTGCCAGCAGCTTAAAAGGCGGGGTCGCCGGGGAG. Amino acid sequence: CASSLKGGVAGE. The whole CDR3 region reads CASSLKGGVAGELFF.